The present entry profiles one TCR beta chain with its context. Its antigen is as yet unknown. This sample was included in a study of identical twins. Findings and limits, study-wide: When twins shared out-of-frame alpha sequences, those sequences had excess low generation probability. In monozygotic twins, models underestimated the sharing of out-of-frame TCR alpha. Whereas memory repertoires showed no such difference, abundant cord blood beta clonotypes carried fewer insertions.

The CDR3 is 13 amino acids. Trimming stripped 6 bases from V and 5 bases from J, with 14 bases between. CDR1 is MNHNS, CDR2 SASEGT, per germline. MiXCR was run by TCRdb on the 5' RACE reads, yielding one entry per CDR3 protein. The sample carries some 460,000 distinct CDR3 sequences, 14% recorded once. The same data also went into a second study, on yellow fever vaccine responses in identical twins.

The chain links TRBV6-1 to TRBJ2-7; no clear D gene. This clonotype was sampled from a woman under 30 in good health. The sample consisted of CD4+ T cells sorted from blood. The DNA for the CDR3 is TGTGCCAGCAGACCGCTGCCCTCTGACGAGCAGTACTTC. Its translation is CASRPLPSDEQYF.